The clone carrying this TCR beta chain appeared a single time. Its antigen is as yet unknown. The study drew the donors from its approximately 110-subject validation cohort, separate from the approximately 700-subject first cohort. The germline V gene has CDR1 MDHEN and CDR2 SYDVKM. Trimming left V 8 bases short and J 6 bases short, with 17 bases between. The CDR3 has 13 residues. These data belong to a study of cytomegalovirus exposure and HLA in healthy donors. About the study: Later analysis reported that the approximately 120 validation repertoires shared the platform of the roughly 710 first-cohort repertoires.

Repertoires were generated with immunoSEQ multiplex PCR, while TCRdb's copy carries only in-frame clones and drops some. This table holds tens of thousands of clones, 90% to 95% found once. Study findings and constraints: There were fewer than 200 TCR beta chains listed as cytomegalovirus-associated. The finding came from a later analysis; first-cohort TCR clusters tended to co-occur in the 130 or so validation repertoires.

The sample was PBMCs. The chain has TRBV28 and TRBJ2-7; TRBD1 is a possible D gene (6 bases). This receptor was obtained from a man aged 18 to 29 in good health and CMV-seronegative. CDR3 bases: TGTGCCAGCTCTACCGGGACAAGACTCGAGCAGTACTTC. Amino acid sequence: CASSTGTRLEQYF.